Below, 9 T cell receptor beta chains from the same sample are listed, as sequenced in a study of cytomegalovirus exposure and HLA in healthy donors. TCRdb's table, derived via immunoSEQ multiplex PCR, lists solely in-frame clones and lacks some. The sample includes more than 90,000 clones, around 93% seen only once; the top ten take about 1%. What was sequenced was PBMCs. These receptor sequences come from a woman between 25 and 40 years old in good health and CMV-seropositive.

The DNA for the CDR3 is TGTGCCAGCAGCCCGTGGCGGGAGGGTGAGCAGTTCTTC. Protein sequence: CASSPWREGEQFF. The V call is TRBV7-8, the J call TRBJ2-1, with 9 bases lining up with TRBD2. From germline, CDR1 is SGHVS and CDR2 FQNEAQ. Trimming cost V 5 bases and J 9 bases; bases outside gene matches: 5. This CDR3 comprises 13 residues.

CDR3 nucleotide sequence: TGCGCCAGCAGCCAAGACGGGTTACAATCTTCCGAGCAGTACTTC. This sequence encodes CASSQDGLQSSEQYF. The chain is built from TRBV4-3 and TRBJ2-7; no definite D call. This CDR3 is 15 amino acids long. Deletions cut 0 bases from V and 6 bases from J, with 15 bases between. Germline CDR1 LGHNA, CDR2 YSLEER.

The chain couples TRBV30 to TRBJ2-4, with D tentatively TRBD1 (6 bases). Germline V CDR1 and CDR2: GTSNPN, SVGIG (reference sequence). The CDR3 is 13 amino acids. The V and J ends lost 0 bases and 9 bases respectively, with 12 bases between them. The CDR3 DNA reads TGTGCCTGGAGTGTAGAATTCAGGGGCATTCAGTACTTC. Its protein is CAWSVEFRGIQYF.

The chain uses TRBV5-1 and TRBJ1-4; 8 positions match TRBD1. CDR1 and CDR2 (germline): SGHRS, YFSETQ. The ends lost 0 bases at V and 8 bases at J; junction bases unmatched: 3. The CDR3 runs 14 residues. The CDR3 coding sequence is TGCGCCAGCAGCTTGGTCGCAGGGGGCGAAAAACTGTTTTTT. It translates to CASSLVAGGEKLFF.

This chain connects TRBV14 to TRBJ2-1; 7 nucleotides line up with TRBD2. Germline values: CDR1 SGHDN, CDR2 FVKESK. The CDR3 is 15 amino acids. Unmatched junction bases numbered 10, after V lost 2 bases and J lost 9 bases. Here the CDR3 reads CASSQLRGTGGEQFF. The CDR3 coding sequence is TGTGCCAGCAGCCAATTAAGGGGAACGGGAGGTGAGCAGTTCTTC. The entire variable domain, with the rest obtained from reference TRBV14 and TRBJ2-1, is as follows: EAGVTQFPSHSVIEKGQTVTLRCDPISGHDNLYWYRRVMGKEIKFLLHFVKESKQDESGMPNNRFLAERTGGTYSTLKVQPAELEDSGVYFCASSQLRGTGGEQFFGPGTRLTVL.

This chain uses TRBV27 with TRBJ1-1, with a weak D call TRBD1 (5 bases). The V end was cut by 5 bases, the J end by 4 bases, with 11 bases between. The CDR3 contains 13 residues. Per germline, CDR1 MNHEY and CDR2 SMNVEV (reference sequence). CDR3 loop: CASSPNRFTEAFF. The CDR3 DNA reads as TGTGCCAGCAGTCCGAACAGGTTCACTGAAGCTTTCTTT.

The CDR3: CASSPKRESTDTQYF. CDR3 bases: TGTGCCAGCAGCCCTAAGCGGGAGAGCACAGATACGCAGTATTTT. The chain recombines TRBV2 with TRBJ2-3; 8 bases agree with TRBD2. Germline loops: CDR1 SNHLY, CDR2 FYNNEI. Trimming cost V 6 bases and J 0 bases; bases outside gene matches: 5. This CDR3 comprises 15 residues.

The J gene is TRBJ2-1, the V gene TRBV10-3; the D gene is possibly TRBD2 (7 bases). V was shortened by 4 bases and J by 9 bases, with 19 bases between the two germline ends. CDR1 is ENHRY and CDR2 is SYGVKD in the germline V gene. The CDR3 has 15 amino acids. The CDR3 coding sequence is TGTGCCATCAGTGGGGGGGGCGCAGGGCTCATTGAGCAGTTCTTC. Its translation: CAISGGGAGLIEQFF.

The V call is TRBV11-2, the J call TRBJ1-1; the D gene is possibly TRBD1 (5 bases). The CDR3 is 14 amino acids. The ends were cut back, 5 bases at V and 0 bases at J, with 10 bases in the middle. Germline values: CDR1 SGHAT, CDR2 FQNNGV. The CDR3 DNA follows: TGTGCCAGCAGCGCCAGACAGTTGAACACTGAAGCTTTCTTT. Protein sequence: CASSARQLNTEAFF.